This T cell receptor (beta chain) was documented in a study of shared clonotypes between healthy human individuals. Naive-designated CD8 cells lacked CD45RO, were positively enriched for CCR7, and omitted terminally differentiated effector memory CD45RA+ cells. Donors were Caucasian adults residing in Nashville, Tennessee, USA. The repertoire was sequenced with immunoSEQ multiplex PCR; TCRdb's copy has only in-frame clones and lacks some. The sample lists about 750,000 clones; nearly 95% were seen once. Germline V lookup: CDR1 SEHNR, CDR2 FQNEAQ (reference sequence). V gave up 5 bases and J gave up 0 bases; unmatched junction bases: 10. This CDR3 region has 16 residues.

Sequenced material: naive CD8+ T cells sorted from blood. The TCR was taken from a man aged 30 to 45 in good health. This chain connects TRBV7-9 to TRBJ2-7; 7 bases are shared with TRBD1. CDR3 nucleotides: TGTGCCAGCAGCCCCTTACAGGGGTTAAGCTCCTACGAGCAGTACTTC. This gives the protein CASSPLQGLSSYEQYF.